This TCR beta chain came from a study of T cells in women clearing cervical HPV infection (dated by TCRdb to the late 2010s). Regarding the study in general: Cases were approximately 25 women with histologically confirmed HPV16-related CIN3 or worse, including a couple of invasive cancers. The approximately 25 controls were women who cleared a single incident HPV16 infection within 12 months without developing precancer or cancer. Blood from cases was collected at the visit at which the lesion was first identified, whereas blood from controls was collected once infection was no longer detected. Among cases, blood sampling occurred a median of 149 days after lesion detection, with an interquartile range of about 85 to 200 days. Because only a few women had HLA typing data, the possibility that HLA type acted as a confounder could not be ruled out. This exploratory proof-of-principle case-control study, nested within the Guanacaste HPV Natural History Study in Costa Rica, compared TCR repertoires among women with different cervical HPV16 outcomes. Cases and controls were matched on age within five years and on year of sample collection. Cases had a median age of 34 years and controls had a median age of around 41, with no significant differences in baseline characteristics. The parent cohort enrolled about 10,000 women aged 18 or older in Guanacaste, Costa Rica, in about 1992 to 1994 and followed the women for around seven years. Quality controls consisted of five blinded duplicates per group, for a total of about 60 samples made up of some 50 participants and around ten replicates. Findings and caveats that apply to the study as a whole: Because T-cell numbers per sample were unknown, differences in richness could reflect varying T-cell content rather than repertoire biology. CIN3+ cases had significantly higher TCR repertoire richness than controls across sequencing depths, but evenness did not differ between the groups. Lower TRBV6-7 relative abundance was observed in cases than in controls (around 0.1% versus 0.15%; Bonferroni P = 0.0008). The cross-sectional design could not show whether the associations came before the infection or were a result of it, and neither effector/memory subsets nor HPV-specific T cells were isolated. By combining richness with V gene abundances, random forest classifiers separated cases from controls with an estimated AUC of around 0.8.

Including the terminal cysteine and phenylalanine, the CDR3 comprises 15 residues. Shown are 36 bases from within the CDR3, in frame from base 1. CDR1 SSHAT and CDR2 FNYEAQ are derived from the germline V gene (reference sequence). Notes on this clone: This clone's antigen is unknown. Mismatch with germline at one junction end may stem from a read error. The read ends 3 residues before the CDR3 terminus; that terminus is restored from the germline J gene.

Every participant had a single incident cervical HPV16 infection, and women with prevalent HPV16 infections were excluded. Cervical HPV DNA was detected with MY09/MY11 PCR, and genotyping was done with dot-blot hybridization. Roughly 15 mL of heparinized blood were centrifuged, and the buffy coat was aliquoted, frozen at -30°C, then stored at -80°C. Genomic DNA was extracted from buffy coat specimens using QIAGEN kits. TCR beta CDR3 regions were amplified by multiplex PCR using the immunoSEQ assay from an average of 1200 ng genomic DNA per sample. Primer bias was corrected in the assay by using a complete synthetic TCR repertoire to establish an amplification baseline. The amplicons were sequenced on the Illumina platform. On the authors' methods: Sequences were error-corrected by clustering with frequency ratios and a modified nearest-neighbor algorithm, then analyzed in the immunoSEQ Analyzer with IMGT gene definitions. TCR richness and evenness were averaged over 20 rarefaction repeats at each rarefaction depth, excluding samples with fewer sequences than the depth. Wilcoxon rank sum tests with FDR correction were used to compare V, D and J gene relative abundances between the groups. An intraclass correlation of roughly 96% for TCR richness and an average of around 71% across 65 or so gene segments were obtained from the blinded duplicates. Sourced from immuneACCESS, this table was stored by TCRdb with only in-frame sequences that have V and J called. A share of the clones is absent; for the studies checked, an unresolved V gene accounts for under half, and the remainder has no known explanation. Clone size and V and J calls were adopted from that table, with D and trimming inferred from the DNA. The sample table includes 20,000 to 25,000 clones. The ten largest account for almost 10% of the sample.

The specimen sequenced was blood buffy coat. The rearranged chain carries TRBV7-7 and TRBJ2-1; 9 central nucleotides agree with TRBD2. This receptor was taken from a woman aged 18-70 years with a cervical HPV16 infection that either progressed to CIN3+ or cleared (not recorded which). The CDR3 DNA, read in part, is TGTGCTAGCAGCTTAGCGCTAGCGGGACTCAATGAG. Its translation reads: CASSLALAGLNE. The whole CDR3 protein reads CASSLALAGLNEQFF.